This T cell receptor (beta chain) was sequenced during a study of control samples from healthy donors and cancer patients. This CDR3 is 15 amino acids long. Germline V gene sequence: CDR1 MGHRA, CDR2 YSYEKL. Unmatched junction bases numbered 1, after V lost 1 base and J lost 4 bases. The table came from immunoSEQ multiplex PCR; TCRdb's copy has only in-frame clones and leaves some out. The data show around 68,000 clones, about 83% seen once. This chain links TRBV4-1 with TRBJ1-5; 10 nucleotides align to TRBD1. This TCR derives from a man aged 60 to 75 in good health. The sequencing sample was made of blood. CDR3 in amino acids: CASSQAGQGNQPQHF. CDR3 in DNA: TGCGCCAGCAGCCAAGCGGGACAGGGGAATCAGCCCCAGCATTTT.